Listed below are T cell receptor beta chains from one sample, sequenced in a study of blood T cell repertoires in COVID-19. Produced via immunoSEQ multiplex PCR; TCRdb's table is partial and in-frame only. This table holds 150,000 or so clones, around 75% found once. Sequencing input: peripheral blood. These receptors all come from a woman between 65 and 79 years old with COVID-19, enrolled during active disease. CDR3s include the opening cysteine and the closing phenylalanine or tryptophan. The D gene is left open where the match is weak. Size tells how often a clone was seen (once, few, many) or the class of an expanded clone, and some rows leave it out.

D	V	size	J	DNA	CDR3
NA	TRBV27	NA	TRBJ2-1	TGTGCCAGCAGTAAACAGACTACGGGGGTCGGTGAGCAGTTCTTC	CASSKQTTGVGEQFF
NA	TRBV7-2	NA	TRBJ1-3	TGTGCCAGCAGCTTAGCGCCACTCACAGGGACTGGAAACACCATATATTTT	CASSLAPLTGTGNTIYF
TRBD2	TRBV24-1	NA	TRBJ2-1	TGTGCCACCAGTGAAGCCTCCGGGACTAGTGAGCAGTTCTTC	CATSEASGTSEQFF
TRBD2	TRBV7-8	NA	TRBJ2-3	TGTGCCAGCAGCTTAGCGAAGGCTAGCGGGGGGGTGGCGGATACGCAGTATTTT	CASSLAKASGGVADTQYF
TRBD2	TRBV7-6	NA	TRBJ2-3	TGTGCCAGCAGCCGAGGCAGCGGGATAAGCACAGATACGCAGTATTTT	CASSRGSGISTDTQYF
NA	TRBV7-9	NA	TRBJ2-7	TGTGCCAGCAGTCCCGACAGGGCGGGAAGAGGCGAGCAGTACTTC	CASSPDRAGRGEQYF
TRBD1	TRBV6-1	NA	TRBJ1-2	TGTGCCAGCAGTGGCCCGGGACAGGGGGCGTCTAGAGGCTACACCTTC	CASSGPGQGASRGYTF
NA	TRBV14	NA	TRBJ1-4	TGTGCCAGCAGCCAAGCGGGGGGGGCTAATGAAAAACTGTTTTTT	CASSQAGGANEKLFF
NA	TRBV12-5	NA	TRBJ2-1	TGTGCTAGTGGTTCTCAGGGTAGGGAGCAGTTCTTC	CASGSQGREQFF
NA	TRBV6-5	NA	TRBJ2-1	TGTGCCAGCAGCAGGGGCCTCTGGGAGCAGTTCTTC	CASSRGLWEQFF
TRBD1	TRBV7-9	NA	TRBJ1-2	TGTGCCAGCAGCTTACCGACAGGGGGCGTTGGTGGCTACACCTTC	CASSLPTGGVGGYTF
NA	TRBV12-3/TRBV12-4	once	TRBJ1-2	TGTGCCAGCAGCCTTTTAACTAACTATGGCTACACCTTC	CASSLLTNYGYTF
NA	TRBV4-3	NA	TRBJ2-5	TGCGCCAGCAGCCAAGGGGCAGGGAAGGGAGAGACCCAGTACTTC	CASSQGAGKGETQYF
NA	TRBV2	NA	TRBJ2-7	TGTGCCAGCAGTGAAGGGTTCAGTGAGCAGTACTTC	CASSEGFSEQYF
TRBD2	TRBV6-6	NA	TRBJ2-1	TGTGCCAGCAGTTCTAGCGGGGGGAGGTATGAGCAGTTCTTC	CASSSSGGRYEQFF
NA	TRBV3-1/TRBV3-2	NA	TRBJ1-2	TGTGCCAGCAGCCAAGAGCTGTGGGGGGTGGGCTATGGCTACACCTTC	CASSQELWGVGYGYTF
TRBD2	TRBV5-6	NA	TRBJ2-1	TGTGCCAGCAGCTCCCCGGGACTAGCGAAGGATGAGCAGTTCTTC	CASSSPGLAKDEQFF
NA	TRBV7-2	NA	TRBJ1-5	TGTGCCAGTAGTGTCTGGGGGGGAAGCAATCAGCCCCAGCATTTT	CASSVWGGSNQPQHF
NA	TRBV3-1/TRBV3-2	NA	TRBJ1-4	TGTGCCAGCAGCCTTACGACAGGCTCACGCGAAAAACTGTTTTTT	CASSLTTGSREKLFF
TRBD1	TRBV19	NA	TRBJ1-2	TGTGCCAGTACCCAGGGACAGGGATCTCGAGGCTACACCTTC	CASTQGQGSRGYTF
TRBD1	TRBV7-9	NA	TRBJ2-7	TGTGCCAGCAGCTCTCCGGGACAGGGCGTTCGGGAGCAGTACTTC	CASSSPGQGVREQYF
TRBD1	TRBV7-8	NA	TRBJ1-1	TGTGCCAGCAGCACCCACAGGGGTTGGACTGAAGCTTTCTTT	CASSTHRGWTEAFF
TRBD2	TRBV3-1/TRBV3-2	NA	TRBJ2-7	TGTGCCAGCAGCCAGAGGACTAGCTCCTACGAGCAGTACTTC	CASSQRTSSYEQYF
TRBD2	TRBV7-2	NA	TRBJ2-7	TGTGCCAGCAGTTTCGGACTAGCTCCCAACGAGCAGTACTTC	CASSFGLAPNEQYF
TRBD1	TRBV4-1	once	TRBJ1-1	TGCGCCAGCAGCCAAGCATGGACAGGGGGGGGTGAAGCTTTCTTT	CASSQAWTGGGEAFF
TRBD2	TRBV9	NA	TRBJ2-1	TGTGCCAGCAGCGTGGGTTTTGGGGGGGATGAGCAGTTCTTC	CASSVGFGGDEQFF
NA	TRBV5-1	NA	TRBJ1-4	TGCGCCAGCAGCTCAACCTCAGGACGGCAGACCGGCGGGAAACTGTTTTTT	CASSSTSGRQTGGKLFF
NA	TRBV20-1	NA	TRBJ1-2	TGCAGTGCCAGTGGCGAAGCACACAGGAGGGACGTCTATGGCTACACCTTC	CSASGEAHRRDVYGYTF
NA	TRBV6-5	NA	TRBJ1-1	TGTGCCACAGGGTTGGCTGAAGCTTTCTTT	CATGLAEAFF
TRBD2	TRBV20-1	NA	TRBJ2-3	TGCAGTGCTAGTAGCGGGGGGGGCAGCACAGATACGCAGTATTTT	CSASSGGGSTDTQYF
TRBD2	TRBV6-5	NA	TRBJ2-7	TGTGCCAGCAGTAAACTAGCGGGGGGATCCTACGAGCAGTACTTC	CASSKLAGGSYEQYF
TRBD1	TRBV3-1/TRBV3-2	NA	TRBJ1-2	TGTGCCAGCAGCCAAATATCGGGACAGACCAACTATGGCTACACCTTC	CASSQISGQTNYGYTF
NA	TRBV24-1	NA	TRBJ1-2	TGTGCCACCAGTGACCCCTCCTCGCGGGGCTACACCTTC	CATSDPSSRGYTF
NA	TRBV7-2	once	TRBJ2-7	TGTGCCAGCAGCCCCCCGAGCTCCTACGAGCAGTACTTC	CASSPPSSYEQYF
TRBD1	TRBV29-1	NA	TRBJ1-3	TGCAGCGTTGAAGGGGGACAGGGGGGAAACACCATATATTTT	CSVEGGQGGNTIYF
TRBD1	TRBV5-4	NA	TRBJ1-6	TGTGCCAGCAGCTTGGGACAGGGTGGCGATAATTCACCCCTCCACTTT	CASSLGQGGDNSPLHF
TRBD1	TRBV7-9	NA	TRBJ1-3	TGTGCCAGCAGCCCCGACCTTTGGACAGGGGCCTCTGGAAACACCATATATTTT	CASSPDLWTGASGNTIYF
NA	TRBV5-1	NA	TRBJ1-2	TGCGCCAGCAGCGTTGGAGAGGGTAGTGGCTACACCTTC	CASSVGEGSGYTF
TRBD1	TRBV11-2	NA	TRBJ1-2	TGTGCCAGCAGGGGACAGGCTAACTATGGCTACACCTTC	CASRGQANYGYTF
TRBD2	TRBV5-5	NA	TRBJ2-7	TGTGCCAGCAGCCGGGAGGGGAGCTCCTACGAGCAGTACTTC	CASSREGSSYEQYF
NA	TRBV19	NA	TRBJ2-2	TGTGCCAGTAGTATGAGAGGGCGAGCTGGGGAGCTGTTTTTT	CASSMRGRAGELFF
TRBD1	TRBV5-4	NA	TRBJ1-6	TGTGCCAGCAGCCCCCAGGGGCCAACAGGGGTCGGTTCACCCCTCCACTTT	CASSPQGPTGVGSPLHF
NA	TRBV19	NA	TRBJ1-2	TGTGCCAGTAGTTCGCGGCAGCCATATGGCTACACCTTC	CASSSRQPYGYTF
NA	TRBV28	NA	TRBJ2-4	TGTGCCAGCAGTTTATATGGGCTTGTCCGTCCCCAAAACATTCAGTACTTC	CASSLYGLVRPQNIQYF
TRBD2	TRBV28	NA	TRBJ2-7	TGTGCCAGCAGTTTAGTCGGGGGGGTATCCTACGAGCAGTACTTC	CASSLVGGVSYEQYF
NA	TRBV4-2	NA	TRBJ1-2	TGTGCCAGCAGCCAAGATCCGGCCTGGCAGGGGGGCTACACCTTC	CASSQDPAWQGGYTF
NA	TRBV30	NA	TRBJ2-5	TGTGCCTGGAGCGGCCTAGGTGGGACCCAGTACTTC	CAWSGLGGTQYF
NA	TRBV18	NA	TRBJ2-2	TGTGCCAGCTCACCAAACGTTGCCGGCGGGCCTACCGGGGAGCTGTTTTTT	CASSPNVAGGPTGELFF
TRBD1	TRBV6-5	NA	TRBJ1-3	TGTGCCAGCAGTTATCAGGGGGATAAGTCTGGAAACACCATATATTTT	CASSYQGDKSGNTIYF
TRBD1	TRBV4-3	NA	TRBJ1-1	TGCGCCAGCAGCCAAACAGGGGTCATGAACACTGAAGCTTTCTTT	CASSQTGVMNTEAFF
TRBD1	TRBV6-5	NA	TRBJ1-2	TGTGCCAGCAGGCGACAGGGATACGGCTACACCTTC	CASRRQGYGYTF
NA	TRBV9	NA	TRBJ1-3	TGTGCCAGCAGCGTAGAAAGTAGCCCTGGAAACACCATATATTTT	CASSVESSPGNTIYF
NA	TRBV9	NA	TRBJ1-3	TGTGCCAGCAGCGGGACCGGGAGCCGCTCTGGAAACACCATATATTTT	CASSGTGSRSGNTIYF
TRBD1	TRBV2	once	TRBJ1-5	TGTGCCAGCAGTCAGGACAGGGTTAGCAATCAGCCCCAGCATTTT	CASSQDRVSNQPQHF
TRBD2	TRBV7-9	NA	TRBJ2-2	TGTGCCAGCAGCCCCCGACTAGCGGGGGAGACTACCGGGGAGCTGTTTTTT	CASSPRLAGETTGELFF